Following are 10 T cell receptor beta chains from one sample sequenced in a study of blood T cell repertoires in COVID-19. Profiling relied on immunoSEQ multiplex PCR, and the TCRdb table lists in-frame clones only, not all of them. Here the sample spans approximately 31,000 clones, less than 90% being singletons. The sequenced sample consisted of peripheral blood. All receptors derive from a woman of 80 years or more with active or convalescent COVID-19.

This rearrangement joins TRBV10-3 to TRBJ1-5, with TRBD1 matching over 9 bases. CDR3 length: 14 amino acids. CDR1 ENHRY and CDR2 SYGVKD come from the germline V gene. V dropped 4 bases and J dropped 6; count of bases not matched to a gene: 4. For the CDR3, the DNA is TGTGCCATCAGTGGGGGACAGGGCAGTCAGCCCCAGCATTTT. Translating it yields CAISGGQGSQPQHF.

The rearrangement links TRBV10-1 to TRBJ2-1, with 11 bases that match TRBD2. The ends lost 3 bases at V and 7 bases at J; junction bases unmatched: 5. CDR3 length: 15 amino acids. CDR1 and CDR2 from the germline V gene are WNHNN and SYGVQD (reference sequence). The chain's CDR3 is CASSDWASGGNEQFF. The CDR3 DNA is TGCGCCAGCAGTGATTGGGCTAGCGGGGGGAATGAGCAGTTCTTC.

This chain joins TRBV5-1 and TRBJ1-6; 8 bases are a match to TRBD1. V was clipped by 4 bases and J by 7 bases; unmatched bases: 10. CDR1 and CDR2 from the germline V gene are SGHRS and YFSETQ. The CDR3 covers 16 residues. This CDR3 reads CASSPRPTGENSPLHF. The CDR3 DNA reads TGCGCCAGCAGCCCTAGGCCGACAGGGGAAAATTCACCCCTCCACTTT.

The chain employs TRBV2 and TRBJ1-1; D gene ambiguous. This CDR3 has 13 amino acids. The germline V gene has CDR1 SNHLY and CDR2 FYNNEI. Trimming pared 6 bases from V and 3 bases from J, leaving 11 bases between. CDR3 sequence (DNA): TGTGCCAGCAGGCGTACGGTTGACACTGAAGCTTTCTTT. Translation gives CASRRTVDTEAFF.

This chain joins TRBV13 and TRBJ1-2; D might be TRBD1 (6 bases). Germline CDR1 and CDR2: PRHDT and FYEKMQ (reference sequence). Trimming took off 0 bases at V and 4 bases at J, with 18 bases between the two ends. The CDR3 covers 17 residues. The CDR3 region is CASSLGGDIGWGYGYTF. CDR3 sequence (DNA): TGTGCCAGCAGCTTAGGGGGGGACATCGGCTGGGGCTATGGCTACACCTTC.

J is TRBJ1-1 and V is TRBV5-4, with D possibly matching TRBD1 (6 bases). CDR3 length equals 13 residues. The V gene lost 2 bases and the J gene lost 7 bases, with 12 bases spanning the gap. In germline, CDR1 is SGHNT, CDR2 YYREEE (reference sequence). CDR3 nucleotides: TGTGCCAGCAGCTTCCCGGGACAAAATGAAGCTTTCTTT. The encoded protein is CASSFPGQNEAFF.

The gene calls are TRBV10-3 and TRBJ1-1, with D perhaps TRBD1 (5 bases). V shed 3 bases and J shed 7 bases, with 9 bases lying between them. Germline CDR1 is ENHRY and CDR2 is SYGVKD. The CDR3 contains 12 residues. Here the CDR3 reads CAISERGGEAFF. The CDR3 region has the DNA TGTGCCATCAGTGAAAGGGGTGGTGAAGCTTTCTTT.

The chain is built from TRBV12-3 or TRBV12-4 and TRBJ2-2; D is unresolved. V lost 3 bases to trimming and J lost 6 bases, with 8 bases between them. The CDR3 sequence is 13 residues long. CDR3 residues: CASSLLVPGELFF. CDR3 DNA: TGTGCCAGCAGTTTGCTAGTTCCCGGGGAGCTGTTTTTT.

This sequence joins TRBV27 and TRBJ1-3, with D perhaps matching TRBD1 (5 bases). Germline CDR1 MNHEY, CDR2 SMNVEV (reference sequence). V dropped 6 bases and J dropped 4 bases, with 16 bases sitting between them. This CDR3 spans 15 amino acids. The CDR3 DNA is TGTGCCAGCAGGCCCATCGGGGGAGCGGGAAACACCATATATTTT. Amino acids: CASRPIGGAGNTIYF.

The V and J genes are TRBV12-3 or TRBV12-4 and TRBJ2-7, with a tentative D call TRBD2 (6 bases). V dropped 6 bases and J dropped 4 bases, with 13 bases sitting between them. There are 13 residues in the CDR3. CDR3 coding DNA: TGTGCCAGCAGCCTCGGGACTCTTTACGAGCAGTACTTC. Amino acid sequence: CASSLGTLYEQYF.